The T cell receptor beta chain under discussion was sequenced for a study of T cells in localized non-small cell lung cancer. In regard to this clone: Its cognate antigen is unknown.

Assay used: immunoSEQ multiplex PCR; TCRdb lists only in-frame clones, some missing. The sample records approximately 46,000 clones, around 86% being singletons. Study-level points and caveats: Median detection of top 100 tumor clones in adjacent lung was 57 clones. It remains possible that heterogeneity exists, since only one tumor region was sequenced. Higher T cell density in the blood was associated with longer overall survival, whereas higher adjacent-lung clonality associated with shorter survival.

This CDR3 has 13 residues. Trimming left V 10 bases short and J 3 bases short, with 13 bases between. The germline CDR1 and CDR2 sequences are MNHEY and SMNVEV (reference sequence). The clonotype comes from a man aged 40-75 years with stage III lung adenocarcinoma. Sample: peripheral blood mononuclear cells, taken before any cancer treatment. The chain is built from TRBV27 and TRBJ2-1; D tentatively reads TRBD1 or TRBD2 (5 bases each). CDR3 bases: TGTGCCACCTTCCGGGACCGCTACAATGAGCAGTTCTTC. Translating gives CATFRDRYNEQFF.